These 25 T cell receptor beta chains originate from one sample sequenced in a study of T cell responses to AZD1222 COVID-19 vaccine. TCRdb keeps only in-frame clones here, not all; method: immunoSEQ multiplex PCR. The profile shows 40,000 to 60,000 clones, approximately 86% of them singletons. The starting material was peripheral blood, obtained 28 days after the second AZD1222 dose. These receptor sequences come from an adult who received the AZD1222 COVID-19 vaccine.

The chain links TRBV4-3 to TRBJ2-7; no clear D gene. The germline gives CDR1 LGHNA, CDR2 YSLEER. The CDR3 spans 16 residues. Trimming took 0 bases from V and 2 from J, leaving 14 bases between them. The CDR3 nucleotides read TGCGCCAGCAGCCAAGATGAGACGGATCGTCCCTACGAGCAGTACTTC. Its protein product is CASSQDETDRPYEQYF.

The chain is built from TRBV27 and TRBJ2-7; D assignment may be TRBD1 or TRBD2 (5 bases each). V was clipped by 5 bases and J by 1 base, with 12 bases between them. Germline V gives CDR1 MNHEY, CDR2 SMNVEV (reference sequence). The CDR3 covers 14 residues. For the CDR3, the DNA is TGTGCCAGCAGTCAGCAGGGAGCGTCCTACGAGCAGTACTTC. Translation: CASSQQGASYEQYF.

The rearrangement links TRBV2 to TRBJ1-2; D may be TRBD1 (5 bases). The germline V and J ends were trimmed by 6 bases and 6 bases, with 20 bases remaining between them. In germline, CDR1 is SNHLY, CDR2 FYNNEI. The CDR3 extends over 15 amino acids. CDR3 sequence (DNA): TGTGCCAGCAGCGAGGTGGTTCAGAGGGGTAATGGCTACACCTTC. Translated: CASSEVVQRGNGYTF.

In its sample, this clone was seen once. The chain has TRBV19 and TRBJ1-3, with TRBD1 matching 11 bases. Per the germline V gene, CDR1 is LNHDA and CDR2 is SQIVND (reference sequence). Germline trimming cut 3 bases from V and 2 bases from J; bases unmatched to any gene: 6. The CDR3 is 17 amino acids. The CDR3 protein is CASSIGTGGTAGNTIYF. The CDR3 nucleotides read TGTGCCAGTAGTATTGGGACAGGGGGTACCGCTGGAAACACCATATATTTT.

The CDR3 DNA follows: TGCGCCAGCAGCTTGGGGCGGGACAGGGTGCCCGAGCAGTACTTC. Residues: CASSLGRDRVPEQYF. The rearrangement joins TRBV5-1 to TRBJ2-7; 9 nucleotides agree with TRBD1. V trimming: 0 bases; J trimming: 6 bases; junction bases outside the gene matches: 7. Germline V gene data show CDR1 as SGHRS and CDR2 as YFSETQ. The CDR3 sequence is 15 residues long.

This clone was detected only a few times. The chain uses TRBV7-2 and TRBJ1-4; 7 bases line up with TRBD1. The junction had 7 bases not matched to a gene; V was cut back by 5 bases and J by 4 bases. CDR3 length: 15 amino acids. Germline loops: CDR1 SGHTA, CDR2 FQGNSA. In nucleotides, the CDR3 is TGTGCCAGCAGCCCGTGGGACAGATATAATGAAAAACTGTTTTTT. Protein: CASSPWDRYNEKLFF.

This sequence joins TRBV24-1 and TRBJ2-1; the match to TRBD2 covers 9 bases. Germline V gene data show CDR1 as KGHDR and CDR2 as SFDVKD. This CDR3 has 16 amino acids. Trimming at V came to 1 base and at J to 9 bases, leaving 9 bases not matched to a gene. The CDR3 DNA reads as TGTGCCACCAGTGATTTCGAGGCTAGCGGGGTGGCTGAGCAGTTCTTC. This encodes CATSDFEASGVAEQFF.

The chain carries TRBV13 and TRBJ2-7; weak D call: TRBD1 (5 bases). This CDR3 region has 13 residues. Trimming removed 5 bases from V and 1 base from J, with 9 bases in between. Germline V lookup: CDR1 PRHDT, CDR2 FYEKMQ (reference sequence). DNA of the CDR3: TGTGCCAGCAGCCAGGACAAGTCCTACGAGCAGTACTTC. Protein product: CASSQDKSYEQYF. Supplemented by reference TRBV13 and TRBJ2-7, the full variable domain reads AAGVIQSPRHLIKEKRETATLKCYPIPRHDTVYWYQQGPGQDPQFLISFYEKMQSDKGSIPDRFSAQQFSDYHSELNMSSLELGDSALYFCASSQDKSYEQYFGPGTRLTVT.

Points on this clone: The junction shows a germline mismatch at one end, possibly a read error. The chain carries TRBV7-6 and TRBJ2-5, with D possibly called TRBD1 or TRBD2 (5 bases each). The CDR3 length is 16 residues. Germline CDR1 is SGHVS and CDR2 is FNYEAQ. The CDR3 sequence is CASSLGLGLTKDTANF. In DNA, the CDR3 is TGTGCCAGCAGCTTAGGGCTCGGACTCACAAAGGACACAGCGAACTTC.

The V call is TRBV4-1, the J call TRBJ1-1; D is undetermined. The CDR3 is 15 amino acids. V was pared by 6 bases and J by 0 bases, with 14 bases between. Looked up from germline, CDR1 is MGHRA and CDR2 is YSYEKL. CDR3 sequence (DNA): TGCGCCAGCAGGGTTCAGCAAAACTTGAACACTGAAGCTTTCTTT. Translation: CASRVQQNLNTEAFF.

CDR3 amino acids: CATSDLLSGREELFF. The CDR3 DNA reads TGTGCCACCAGTGATTTGCTGTCAGGTCGGGAGGAGCTGTTTTTT. V and J are TRBV24-1 and TRBJ2-2; the D gene is possibly TRBD2 (5 bases). The germline CDR1 and CDR2 sequences are KGHDR and SFDVKD. This CDR3 comprises 15 residues. V lost 0 bases, J lost 10 bases, and 14 bases lay in between.

This chain links TRBV28 with TRBJ1-2, with D perhaps matching TRBD1 (5 bases). The CDR3 is 14 amino acids. Per the germline V gene, CDR1 is MDHEN and CDR2 is SYDVKM. Between the trimmed V and J ends, which lost 3 bases and 4 bases, there was a span of 12 bases. The DNA for the CDR3 is TGTGCCAGCAGTTTGGGGGGTTGGGGCTATGGCTACACCTTC. Amino acid sequence: CASSLGGWGYGYTF.

V gene TRBV11-3 combines with J gene TRBJ2-7, with D perhaps matching TRBD1 (6 bases). The V gene lost 2 bases and the J gene lost 12 bases, with 23 bases spanning the gap. Germline V gene data show CDR1 as SGHNT and CDR2 as YENEEA. There are 15 residues in the CDR3. CDR3 amino acids: CASSLPWDILRGGYF. CDR3 nucleotides: TGTGCCAGCAGCTTACCCTGGGACATATTACGTGGGGGGTACTTC.

This clone has a handful of counts. The CDR3 protein is CASSSNSGNTIYF. Written as DNA, the CDR3 is TGTGCCAGCAGCTCCAACTCTGGAAACACCATATATTTT. The rearrangement uses TRBV7-9 and TRBJ1-3; D remains ambiguous. Trimming shortened V by 4 bases and J by 0 bases, and 4 bases separated the two germline ends. CDR3 length: 13 amino acids. Germline V gene lookup returns CDR1 SEHNR and CDR2 FQNEAQ (reference sequence).

The CDR3 protein is CASSLGTGGFGELFF. As DNA, the CDR3 is TGTGCCAGCAGCTTAGGGACAGGGGGCTTCGGGGAGCTGTTTTTT. The rearrangement uses TRBV5-4 and TRBJ2-2, with 12 bases that match TRBD1. CDR1 SGHNT and CDR2 YYREEE come from the germline V gene (reference sequence). Unmatched junction bases numbered 3, after V lost 2 bases and J lost 7 bases. There are 15 residues in the CDR3.

The chain combines TRBV15 with TRBJ2-7; TRBD1 might be the D (6 bases). Germline values: CDR1 LNHNV, CDR2 YYDKDF (reference sequence). CDR3 size: 17 residues. V lost 3 bases, J lost 6 bases, and 24 bases lay in between. The CDR3 region has the DNA TGTGCCACCAGCAGGACCCCGATGGGGGCGGGCTTTGCCGAGCAGTACTTC. Its protein is CATSRTPMGAGFAEQYF.

V usage is TRBV24-1 and J usage is TRBJ2-5, with a possible D match to TRBD2 (6 bases). With 3 bases removed from V and 4 bases from J, the gap between germline ends came to 17 bases. The germline V gene encodes CDR1 KGHDR and CDR2 SFDVKD. The CDR3 covers 16 residues. The CDR3 reads CATSDPYPGARETQYF. CDR3 coding DNA: TGTGCCACCAGTGATCCCTACCCGGGAGCGAGAGAGACCCAGTACTTC.

The CDR3 region has the DNA TGTGCCAGCAGCACACCGGGACAGGGGACGGAGAGGGCTTTCTTT. Translated: CASSTPGQGTERAFF. This chain uses TRBV28 with TRBJ1-1; 10 positions match TRBD1. The germline CDR1 and CDR2 sequences are MDHEN and SYDVKM. V was clipped by 6 bases and J by 11 bases; unmatched bases: 15. The CDR3 is 15 residues long.

This sequence joins TRBV6-5 and TRBJ1-4; no clear D. The CDR3 is 14 residues long. Per the germline V gene, CDR1 is MNHEY and CDR2 is SVGAGI. V was shortened by 2 bases and J by 0 bases, with 4 bases between the two germline ends. The DNA for the CDR3 is TGTGCCAGCAGTTACCGGTCAACTAATGAAAAACTGTTTTTT. Translation gives CASSYRSTNEKLFF.

The chain is built from TRBV29-1 and TRBJ2-7; D perhaps matches TRBD1 (6 bases). Germline lookup yields CDR1 SQVTM and CDR2 ANQGSEA. The length of the CDR3 is 12 residues. V gave up 4 bases and J gave up 3 bases, with 10 bases separating them. The CDR3 sequence: CSVGDTRYEQYF. DNA for the CDR3: TGCAGCGTTGGGGACACTCGCTACGAGCAGTACTTC.

The chain links TRBV28 to TRBJ2-1, with D possibly being TRBD1 or TRBD2 (5 bases each). Trimming cost V 6 bases and J 4 bases, with 16 bases left between them. Germline CDR1 MDHEN, CDR2 SYDVKM. This CDR3 region has 15 residues. The CDR3 protein is CASSFGTGAYNEQFF. CDR3 nucleotide sequence: TGTGCCAGCAGCTTCGGGACGGGTGCATACAATGAGCAGTTCTTC.

The chain is built from TRBV12-2 and TRBJ1-1; TRBD1 reflects the table's D call only, with no check against the DNA. TRBV12-2 is deemed a pseudogene. There are 15 residues in the CDR3. The CDR3 DNA reads TGTGCAAGTCGCTTAGGAGGGACAAAAGACACTGAAGCTTTCTTT. As protein: CASRLGGTKDTEAFF.

The V call is TRBV7-2, the J call TRBJ2-7; TRBD2 agrees at 9 bases. After removal of 1 base from V and 3 bases from J, the junction contained 1 base not matched to a gene. CDR1 and CDR2 from the germline V gene are SGHTA and FQGNSA. The CDR3 runs 14 residues. CDR3 loop: CASSLVAGDYEQYF. CDR3 DNA: TGTGCCAGCAGCTTAGTAGCGGGGGACTACGAGCAGTACTTC.

The chain links TRBV19 to TRBJ2-3; D possibly corresponds to TRBD2 (6 bases). The CDR3 runs 17 residues. V was pared by 4 bases and J by 6 bases, with 23 bases between. Germline V gives CDR1 LNHDA, CDR2 SQIVND (reference sequence). The CDR3: CASSTGERIHISDTQYF. In DNA form, the CDR3 reads TGTGCCAGTAGTACGGGGGAGAGGATCCACATTTCCGATACGCAGTATTTT.

This clone appeared a single time. The V gene is TRBV28, the J gene TRBJ2-3; TRBD2 aligns across 8 bases. This CDR3 is 15 amino acids long. CDR1 is MDHEN and CDR2 is SYDVKM in the germline V gene. Trimming removed 5 bases from V and 0 bases from J; junction bases left unmatched: 4. CDR3 loop: CASSPLAGSTDTQYF. The CDR3 DNA follows: TGTGCCAGCAGTCCCTTAGCGGGGAGCACAGATACGCAGTATTTT.